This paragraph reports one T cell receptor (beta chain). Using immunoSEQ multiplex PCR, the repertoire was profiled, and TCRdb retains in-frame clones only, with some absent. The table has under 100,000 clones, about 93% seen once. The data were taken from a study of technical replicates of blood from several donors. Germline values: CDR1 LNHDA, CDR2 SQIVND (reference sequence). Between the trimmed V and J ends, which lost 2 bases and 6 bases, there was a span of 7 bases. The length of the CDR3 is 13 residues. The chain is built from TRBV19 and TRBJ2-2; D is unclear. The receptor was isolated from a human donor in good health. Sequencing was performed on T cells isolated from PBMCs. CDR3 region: CASSIRQSGELFF. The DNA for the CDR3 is TGTGCCAGTAGTATACGTCAGTCCGGGGAGCTGTTTTTT.